One sample yielded the 16 T cell receptor beta chains listed below, sequenced in a study of blood T cell repertoires in COVID-19. Sequencing was performed with immunoSEQ multiplex PCR; in TCRdb, only in-frame clones are kept and a portion is missing. The table includes around 140,000 clones, around 90% detected once. The source material was peripheral blood. Receptors originate from a woman aged 45-60 years with acute or convalescent COVID-19.

This chain connects TRBV5-1 to TRBJ1-5, with D possibly matching TRBD1 (5 bases). V lost 4 bases and J lost 1, with 9 bases in between. CDR3 size: 14 residues. CDR1 and CDR2 (germline): SGHRS, YFSETQ. The CDR3 loop is CASSPGQSNQPQHF. In DNA form, the CDR3 reads TGCGCCAGCAGCCCCGGACAAAGCAATCAGCCCCAGCATTTT.

The chain couples TRBV18 to TRBJ2-7; D perhaps matches TRBD2 (5 bases). Germline CDR1 and CDR2: KGHSH and LQKENI. V was cut by 4 bases and J by 2 bases, with 9 bases left in between. The CDR3 spans 13 residues. The CDR3 is CASSLGEAYEQYF. CDR3 DNA sequence: TGTGCCAGCTCACTCGGGGAAGCCTACGAGCAGTACTTC.

Only a few counts were recorded for this clone. This chain links TRBV5-1 with TRBJ2-7; unclear D gene. The CDR3 runs to 14 residues. The V end lost 4 bases, the J end lost 2 bases, and 13 bases lay between the germline ends. Germline V gives CDR1 SGHRS, CDR2 YFSETQ. This CDR3 reads CASSARVDAYEQYF. CDR3 nucleotide sequence: TGCGCCAGCAGCGCCCGGGTCGACGCCTACGAGCAGTACTTC.

The J gene is TRBJ1-2, the V gene TRBV28; 10 bases match TRBD1. V gave up 6 bases and J gave up 9 bases; unmatched junction bases: 7. Germline loops: CDR1 MDHEN, CDR2 SYDVKM. The CDR3 sequence is 13 residues long. The CDR3: CASSSRQGASYTF. In DNA, the CDR3 is TGTGCCAGCAGCTCTAGACAGGGGGCGAGCTACACCTTC.

This clone was seen just once. The J gene is TRBJ1-5, the V gene TRBV5-1; the D is unclear. Germline V gene sequence: CDR1 SGHRS, CDR2 YFSETQ. Deletions cut 2 bases from V and 8 bases from J, with 11 bases between. The CDR3 is 13 amino acids. The CDR3 region has the DNA TGCGCCAGCAGCTTCAACTCGGAGGAGCCCCAGCATTTT. It codes for CASSFNSEEPQHF.

The rearrangement joins TRBV5-5 to TRBJ1-4, with a possible D match to TRBD1 (6 bases). Germline V gene sequence: CDR1 SGHKS, CDR2 YYEKEE (reference sequence). Trimming stripped 4 bases from V and 10 bases from J, with 20 bases between. CDR3 length: 15 residues. CDR3 bases: TGTGCCAGCAGCCCCTACAGGGCGGAGGCCGGAAAACTGTTTTTT. This sequence encodes CASSPYRAEAGKLFF. The entire variable domain, with the rest obtained from reference TRBV5-5 and TRBJ1-4, is as follows: DAGVTQSPTHLIKTRGQQVTLRCSPISGHKSVSWYQQVLGQGPQFIFQYYEKEERGRGNFPDRFSARQFPNYSSELNVNALLLGDSALYLCASSPYRAEAGKLFFGSGTQLSVL.

Comments on this clone: This same CDR3 is encoded by further DNA sequences in the sample. V gene TRBV3-1 (or the pseudogene TRBV3-2) combines with J gene TRBJ2-7, with D unresolved. The CDR3 sequence is 12 residues long. Per germline, CDR1 LGHDT and CDR2 YNNKEL (reference sequence). The V end lost 1 base, the J end lost 4 bases, and 5 bases lay between the germline ends. CDR3 amino acids: CASSQVSYEQYF. The CDR3 nucleotides read TGTGCCAGCAGCCAAGTTTCATACGAGCAGTACTTC.

This chain links TRBV30 with TRBJ1-1; maybe TRBD1 (6 bases). The CDR3 has 14 residues. V lost 8 bases to trimming and J lost 1 base, with 17 bases between them. CDR1 and CDR2 from the germline V gene are GTSNPN and SVGIG (reference sequence). CDR3 in DNA: TGTGCCCCCGGTAGAACAGGGAGGAACACTGAAGCTTTCTTT. Encoded protein: CAPGRTGRNTEAFF.

This clone was detected only a few times. The chain has TRBV6-5 and TRBJ1-5; D call uncertain. V dropped 8 bases and J dropped 11 bases, with 19 bases sitting between them. The CDR3 has 13 amino acids. The germline V gene encodes CDR1 MNHEY and CDR2 SVGAGI. CDR3 sequence (DNA): TGTGCCAGCCTGAGGAGGGAGGAAACGGCCCAGCATTTT. Its protein is CASLRREETAQHF.

V is TRBV19 and J is TRBJ2-3, with 13 bases that match TRBD2. CDR3 size: 14 residues. CDR1 and CDR2 from the germline V gene are LNHDA and SQIVND (reference sequence). Trimming at V came to 10 bases and at J to 9 bases, leaving 10 bases not matched to a gene. As DNA, the CDR3 is TGTGCCACCAGAACTAGCGGGAGGGCACGGACGCAGTATTTT. Its protein is CATRTSGRARTQYF.

This chain links TRBV7-8 with TRBJ2-3, with D perhaps TRBD1 (6 bases). Germline V gene lookup returns CDR1 SGHVS and CDR2 FQNEAQ. With 4 bases removed from V and 0 bases from J, the gap between germline ends came to 14 bases. This CDR3 region has 16 residues. The CDR3 spells CASSWEQGSSTDTQYF. The CDR3 bases are TGTGCCAGCAGCTGGGAGCAGGGGTCTAGCACAGATACGCAGTATTTT.

Only one count was recorded for this clone. This sample includes further DNA sequences coding for the same CDR3. The chain is built from TRBV24-1 and TRBJ1-2; D ambiguous. V was cut by 9 bases and J by 2 bases, with 9 bases left in between. The CDR3 loop spans 12 amino acids. CDR1 and CDR2 (germline): KGHDR, SFDVKD. CDR3 DNA: TGTGCCACCTCCGAGGGAAACTATGGCTACACCTTC. This encodes CATSEGNYGYTF.

Of note for this clone: An end of the junction does not agree with germline; a read error may underlie this. The rearrangement joins TRBV7-7 to TRBJ1-1; no firm D call. The CDR3 loop spans 13 amino acids. CDR1 is SSHAT, CDR2 FNYEAQ, per germline (reference sequence). CDR3 amino acids: CASSYQENTEAFF. The CDR3 coding sequence is TGTGCTAGCAGCTATCAGGAGAACACTGAAGCTTTCTTT.

The gene calls are TRBV29-1 and TRBJ1-1; TRBD1 might be the D (6 bases). Trimming took off 6 bases at V and 7 bases at J, with 15 bases between the two ends. CDR1 and CDR2 from the germline V gene are SQVTM and ANQGSEA. The CDR3 runs 12 residues. The chain's CDR3 is CSVFGQRSEAFF. CDR3 bases: TGCAGCGTGTTTGGACAGAGGAGTGAAGCTTTCTTT.

V is TRBV28 and J is TRBJ2-7, with D tentatively TRBD1 (5 bases). This CDR3 has 11 amino acids. CDR1 MDHEN and CDR2 SYDVKM come from the germline V gene. Trimming took 9 bases from V and 3 from J, leaving 9 bases between them. CDR3 bases: TGTGCCAGTAGCAGGGTCTACGAGCAGTACTTC. This codes for CASSRVYEQYF.

The chain employs TRBV6-6 and TRBJ1-1; TRBD1 matches 8 bases. CDR3 length: 14 amino acids. Per germline, CDR1 MNHNY and CDR2 SVGAGI (reference sequence). Losses at the gene ends were 8 bases for V and 1 base for J; bases not matched to a gene: 6. CDR3 sequence reads: CASSRTGQNTEAFF. CDR3 DNA: TGTGCCAGCTCTAGGACAGGGCAGAACACTGAAGCTTTCTTT.